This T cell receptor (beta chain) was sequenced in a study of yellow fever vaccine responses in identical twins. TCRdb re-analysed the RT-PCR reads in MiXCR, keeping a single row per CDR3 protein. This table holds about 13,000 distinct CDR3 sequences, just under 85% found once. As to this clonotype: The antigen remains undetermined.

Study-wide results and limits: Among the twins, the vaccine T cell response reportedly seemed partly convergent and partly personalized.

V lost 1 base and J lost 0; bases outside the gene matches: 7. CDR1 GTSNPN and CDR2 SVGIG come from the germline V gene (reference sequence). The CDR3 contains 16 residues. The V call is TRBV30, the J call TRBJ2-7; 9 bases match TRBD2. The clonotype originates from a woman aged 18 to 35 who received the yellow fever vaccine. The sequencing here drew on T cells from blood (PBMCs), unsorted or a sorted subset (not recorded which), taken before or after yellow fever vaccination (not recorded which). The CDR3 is CAWSARASGASYEQYF. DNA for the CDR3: TGTGCCTGGAGTGCCCGAGCTAGCGGGGCCTCCTACGAGCAGTACTTC.